This paragraph reports one T cell receptor (beta chain). This entry is derived from a study of blood T cell repertoires in COVID-19. Study-wide context: Collection of acute and convalescent COVID-19 samples took place in the United States, Italy and Spain. The analysed material was cDNA or gDNA that came from T cells, B-cell-depleted T cells, or PBMCs.

Only in-frame clones appear in the TCRdb table, and some are missing; sequencing was by immunoSEQ multiplex PCR. The table lists some 100,000 clones, around nine tenths of them singletons. The CDR3 is made up of 16 amino acids. Per germline, CDR1 GTSNPN and CDR2 SVGIG (reference sequence). Trimming at V came to 5 bases and at J to 3 bases, leaving 13 bases not matched to a gene. The sequencing sample was made of peripheral blood. The V call is TRBV30, the J call TRBJ1-1, with 9 bases lining up with TRBD1. The sequence was collected from a man between 50 and 59 years old with acute or convalescent COVID-19. CDR3 in amino acids: CAWWAAVGQGYTEAFF. The CDR3 coding sequence is TGTGCCTGGTGGGCCGCGGTGGGACAGGGCTACACTGAAGCTTTCTTT. The whole variable domain, filled in from reference TRBV30 and TRBJ1-1, reads SQTIHQWPATLVQPVGSPLSLECTVEGTSNPNLYWYRQAAGRGLQLLFYSVGIGQISSEVPQNLSASRPQDRQFILSSKKLLLSDSGFYLCAWWAAVGQGYTEAFFGQGTRLTVV.